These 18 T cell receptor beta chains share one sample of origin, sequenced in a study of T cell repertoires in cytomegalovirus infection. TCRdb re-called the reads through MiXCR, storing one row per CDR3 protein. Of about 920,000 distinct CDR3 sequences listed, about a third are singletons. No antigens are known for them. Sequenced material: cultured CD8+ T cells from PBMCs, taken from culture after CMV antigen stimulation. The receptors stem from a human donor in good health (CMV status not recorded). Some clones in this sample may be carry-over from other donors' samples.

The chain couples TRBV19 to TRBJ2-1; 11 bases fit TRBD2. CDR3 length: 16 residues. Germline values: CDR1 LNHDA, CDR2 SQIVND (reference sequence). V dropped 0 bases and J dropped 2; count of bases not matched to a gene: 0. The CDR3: CASSIELAGAYNEQFF. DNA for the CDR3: TGTGCCAGTAGTATAGAACTAGCGGGGGCCTACAATGAGCAGTTCTTC.

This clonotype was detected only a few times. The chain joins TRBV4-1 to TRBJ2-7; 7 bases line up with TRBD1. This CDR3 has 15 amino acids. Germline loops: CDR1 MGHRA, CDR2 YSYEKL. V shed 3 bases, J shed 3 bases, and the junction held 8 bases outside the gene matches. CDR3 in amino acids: CASSQAETGSYEQYV. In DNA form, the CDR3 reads TGCGCCAGCAGCCAGGCTGAGACAGGGAGCTACGAGCAGTACGTC.

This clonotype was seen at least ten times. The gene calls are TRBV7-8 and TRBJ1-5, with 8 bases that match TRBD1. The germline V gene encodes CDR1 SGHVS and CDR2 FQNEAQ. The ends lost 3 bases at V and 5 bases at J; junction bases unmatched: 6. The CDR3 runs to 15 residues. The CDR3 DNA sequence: TGTGCCAGCAGCTTCCGGACAGGGCGGCATCAGCCCCAGCATTTT. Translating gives CASSFRTGRHQPQHF.

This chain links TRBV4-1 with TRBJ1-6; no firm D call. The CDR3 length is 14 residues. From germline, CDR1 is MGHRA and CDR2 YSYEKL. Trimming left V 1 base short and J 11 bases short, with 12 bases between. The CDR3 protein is CASSQGISDPPLHF. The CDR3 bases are TGCGCCAGCAGCCAAGGGATCTCGGATCCACCCCTCCACTTT.

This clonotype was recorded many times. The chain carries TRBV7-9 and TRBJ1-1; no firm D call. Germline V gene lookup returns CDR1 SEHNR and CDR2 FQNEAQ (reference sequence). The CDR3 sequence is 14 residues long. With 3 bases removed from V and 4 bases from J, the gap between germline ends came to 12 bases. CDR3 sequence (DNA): TGTGCCAGCAGCTTGGAGCCCCTGGGCACTGAAGCTTTCTTT. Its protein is CASSLEPLGTEAFF.

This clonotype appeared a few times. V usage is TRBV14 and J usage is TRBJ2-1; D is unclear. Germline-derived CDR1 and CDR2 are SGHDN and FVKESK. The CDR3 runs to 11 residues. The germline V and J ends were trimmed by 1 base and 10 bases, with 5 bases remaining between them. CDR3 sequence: CASSQVREQFF. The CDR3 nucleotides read TGTGCCAGCAGCCAAGTCAGGGAGCAGTTCTTC.

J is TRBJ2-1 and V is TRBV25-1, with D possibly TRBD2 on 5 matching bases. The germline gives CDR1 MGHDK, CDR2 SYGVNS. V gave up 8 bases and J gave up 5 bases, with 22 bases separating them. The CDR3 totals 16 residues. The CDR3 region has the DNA TGTGCCAGCCGAAAGCCGGGAACCCATCCTGACAATGAGCAGTTCTTC. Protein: CASRKPGTHPDNEQFF. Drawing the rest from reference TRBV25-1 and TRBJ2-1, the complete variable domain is EADIYQTPRYLVIGTGKKITLECSQTMGHDKMYWYQQDPGMELHLIHYSYGVNSTEKGDLSSESTVSRIRTEHFPLTLESARPSHTSQYLCASRKPGTHPDNEQFFGPGTRLTVL.

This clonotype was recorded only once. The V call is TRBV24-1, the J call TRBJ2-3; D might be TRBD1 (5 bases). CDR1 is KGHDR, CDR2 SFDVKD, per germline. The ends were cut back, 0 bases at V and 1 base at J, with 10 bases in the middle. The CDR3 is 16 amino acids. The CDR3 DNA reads TGTGCCACCAGTGATTTGCAGGGTGTCGGCACAGATACGCAGTATTTT. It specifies CATSDLQGVGTDTQYF.

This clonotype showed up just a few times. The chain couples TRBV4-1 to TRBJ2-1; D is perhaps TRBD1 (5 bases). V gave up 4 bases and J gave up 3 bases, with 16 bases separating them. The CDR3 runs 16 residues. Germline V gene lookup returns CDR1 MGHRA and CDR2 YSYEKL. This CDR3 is CASSPLTGSGYNEQFF. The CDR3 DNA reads TGCGCCAGCAGCCCACTAACAGGATCTGGCTACAATGAGCAGTTCTTC.

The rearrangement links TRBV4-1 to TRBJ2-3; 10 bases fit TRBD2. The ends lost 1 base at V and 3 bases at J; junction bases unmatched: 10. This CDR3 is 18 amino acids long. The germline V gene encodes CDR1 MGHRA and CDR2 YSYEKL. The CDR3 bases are TGCGCCAGCAGCCAAGGGATTAGCGGGGGGCGGACGACAGATACGCAGTATTTT. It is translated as CASSQGISGGRTTDTQYF.

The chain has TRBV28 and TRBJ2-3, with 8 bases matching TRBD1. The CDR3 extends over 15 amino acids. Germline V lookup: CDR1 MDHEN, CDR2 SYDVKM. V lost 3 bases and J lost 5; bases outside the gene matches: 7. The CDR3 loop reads CASSFRQGAGDTQYF. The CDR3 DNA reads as TGTGCCAGCAGTTTTAGGCAGGGGGCGGGAGATACGCAGTATTTT.

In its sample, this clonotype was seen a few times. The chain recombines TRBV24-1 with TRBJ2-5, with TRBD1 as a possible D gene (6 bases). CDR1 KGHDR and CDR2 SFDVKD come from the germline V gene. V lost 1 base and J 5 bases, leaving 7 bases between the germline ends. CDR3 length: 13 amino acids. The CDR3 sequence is CATSDFTGETQYF. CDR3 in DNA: TGTGCCACCAGTGATTTTACAGGGGAGACCCAGTACTTC.

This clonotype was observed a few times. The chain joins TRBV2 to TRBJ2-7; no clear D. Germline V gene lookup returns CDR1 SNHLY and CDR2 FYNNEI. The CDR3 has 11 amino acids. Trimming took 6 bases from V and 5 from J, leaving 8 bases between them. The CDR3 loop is CASSSSDEQYF. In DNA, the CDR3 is TGTGCCAGCAGCTCCTCTGACGAGCAGTACTTC.

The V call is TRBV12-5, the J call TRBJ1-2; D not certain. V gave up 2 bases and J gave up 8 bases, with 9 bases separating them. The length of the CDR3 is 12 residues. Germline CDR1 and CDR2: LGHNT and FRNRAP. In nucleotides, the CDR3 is TGTGCTAGTGGTTTGAGTAAGGGCGGCTACACCTTC. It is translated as CASGLSKGGYTF.

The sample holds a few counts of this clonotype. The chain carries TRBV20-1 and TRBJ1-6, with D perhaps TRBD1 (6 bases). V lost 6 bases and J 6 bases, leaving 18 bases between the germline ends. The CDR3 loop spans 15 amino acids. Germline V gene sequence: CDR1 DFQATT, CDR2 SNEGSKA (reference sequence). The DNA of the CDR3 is TGCAGTGCCAAGAACCGGGACACCATTAATTCACCCCTCCACTTT. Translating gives CSAKNRDTINSPLHF.

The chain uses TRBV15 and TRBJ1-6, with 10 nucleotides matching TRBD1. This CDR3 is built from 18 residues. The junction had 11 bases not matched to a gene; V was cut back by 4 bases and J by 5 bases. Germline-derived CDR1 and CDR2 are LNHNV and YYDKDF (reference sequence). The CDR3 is CATSNRGQGRKNNSPLHF. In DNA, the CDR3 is TGTGCCACCAGCAACCGGGGACAGGGGCGAAAAAATAATTCACCCCTCCACTTT.

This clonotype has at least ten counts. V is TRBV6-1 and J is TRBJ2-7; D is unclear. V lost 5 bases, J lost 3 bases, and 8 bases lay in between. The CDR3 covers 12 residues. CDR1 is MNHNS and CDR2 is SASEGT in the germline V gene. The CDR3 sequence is CASSTLGYEQYF. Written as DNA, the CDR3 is TGTGCCAGCAGTACATTAGGCTACGAGCAGTACTTC.

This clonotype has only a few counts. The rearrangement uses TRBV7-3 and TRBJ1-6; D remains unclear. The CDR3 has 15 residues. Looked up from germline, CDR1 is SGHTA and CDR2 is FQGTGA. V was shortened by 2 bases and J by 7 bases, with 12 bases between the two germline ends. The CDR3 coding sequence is TGTGCCAGCAGCTTACGGGGAGGAGGGAATTCACCCCTCCACTTT. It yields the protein CASSLRGGGNSPLHF.